The 2 T cell receptor beta chains below were found in one sample sequenced in a study of Ad26.COV2.S vaccination and SARS-CoV-2 variants. Method: immunoSEQ multiplex PCR; TCRdb's copy keeps in-frame clones and lacks some. Of hundreds of thousands of clones detected, around 92% appear once; the ten largest clones hold around 1.4%. Noted treatment: over 15 received Ad26.COV2.S at low or high dose, single or two shots; roughly 5 received placebo; per-sample allocation not given. Collection of samples fell on day 63 after the first vaccine or placebo injection. The sample was peripheral blood, taken in a trial of Ad26.COV2.S vaccine versus placebo. The receptor source for this set is a person between 18 and 65 years old who received the Ad26.COV2.S COVID-19 vaccine or a placebo.

The J gene is TRBJ1-5, the V gene TRBV27; 7 nucleotides match TRBD1. This CDR3 comprises 19 residues. The V gene end was trimmed by 7 bases and the J gene end by 4 bases; junction bases not matched to a gene: 22. Germline CDR1 and CDR2: MNHEY and SMNVEV (reference sequence). The CDR3 DNA is TGTGCCAGCATCCTGGGGACAGATCCTTACTTCCGCGGGAATCAGCCCCAGCATTTT. This codes for CASILGTDPYFRGNQPQHF.

The rearrangement joins TRBV20-1 to TRBJ2-7; a weak D match, TRBD2 (6 bases). V shed 5 bases and J shed 7 bases, with 12 bases lying between them. Germline CDR1 reads DFQATT; CDR2 reads SNEGSKA (reference sequence). The CDR3 has 11 residues. CDR3 protein: CSAGPRGEQYF. In DNA form, the CDR3 reads TGCAGTGCTGGCCCCCGGGGGGAGCAGTACTTC.